This T cell receptor beta chain was recorded in a study of blood T cells in healthy people across ages (dated by TCRdb to between 2014 and 2017). In terms of the full investigation: In model experiments, template switching captured about one uniquely barcoded TCR beta cDNA molecule for every two T cells. To track age-related changes in TCR beta repertoire diversity, the study relied on deep sequencing normalized with unique cDNA molecular identifiers. Donors were grouped into four age groups: young (average approximately 15 years), middle-aged (39), aged (around 60) and long-lived (less than 85). Using the same blood draw, the study looked at two additional independent replicas of 1 million unique cDNA reads for two donors, one aged 18 to 30 and the other aged 80 or older. The research as a whole found: Observed TCR beta diversity correlated strongly with the percentage of naive T cells measured by flow cytometry. As age increased, observed TCR beta diversity per million T cells dropped in a roughly linear way, and a significant reduction was already evident by age 40. Estimates of total diversity based on one million sequenced T cells were considered lower bounds and underestimates. The CMV infection status of donors was not known, potentially confounding age-related changes in expanded clonotypes. Since profiling was done on bulk unsorted PBMCs, naive and antigen-experienced compartments could not be conclusively compared. Compared with the aged group, the long-lived group had more naive CD4+ T cells, fewer expanded clones and increased TCR diversity, suggesting age selection.

Systemically healthy Caucasian individuals from Russia, some 36 in total and aged about 6 to 100 years, were included as donors. Each donor gave around 9.8 milliliters of peripheral blood, collected into EDTA-treated Vacutainer tubes. PBMCs were isolated by Ficoll-Paque density-gradient centrifugation, with at least 7 million obtained per sample. Trizol reagent was used to extract total RNA from the PBMCs, yielding at least 5 micrograms per sample. The percentages of naive CD45RAhigh/CD27high T cells were determined by flow cytometry on a PBMC aliquot from every donor. The library came from 5' RACE. Sequencing instrument: Illumina HiSeq 2500. A second PCR of about 7 to 12 cycles was performed with a sample-barcoded 5' primer and a J-beta primer mix. A template-switch 5' adaptor carrying 12 random nucleotides introduced a unique molecular identifier onto each TCR beta cDNA molecule. Each sample yielded at least 2.5 million CDR3-containing paired-end reads. First-strand cDNA was synthesized from all RNA with the Mint cDNA synthesis kit, primed by a TRBC-specific oligonucleotide. After uracil-DNA glycosylase treatment, a first 18-cycle PCR used universal primers M1SS and BC2_uni_R on all cDNA. Concerning the study's data processing: For normalization, 1 million high-quality reads, each with a distinct molecular identifier, were randomly selected from each sample. Reads with shared molecular identifiers were discarded instead of being binned into consensus sequences. MiTCR, run with a Q25 quality threshold and the strictest error-elimination algorithm, handled CDR3 identification, clonotype clustering and error correction. A nonparametric unseen species model with Euler transformation was used to estimate lower-bound total TCR beta diversity. TCRdb trimmed public reads at Q25 via fastp, called clones via MiXCR and kept in-frame beta chains. Records with the same CDR3 protein are collapsed into one entry carrying the most frequent genes and DNA. For this entry, the V and J calls and clone size follow TCRdb and not the study's own pipeline. The sample table lists 800,000 to 950,000 distinct CDR3 sequences, 25% to 30% of them with a count of one. The ten most abundant clones make up roughly 10% of the sample.

The table lists this clonotype with a few counts. Its antigen specificity is not known. Base-call qualities are not available, and no considerably larger clone is one nucleotide away. The germline V gene (reference sequence) provides CDR1 SGHNT and CDR2 YYREEE. Its CDR3 holds 14 amino acids, cysteine through phenylalanine. Only CDR3 DNA is held: 42 bases, read in frame from base 1. From V the trimming removes 3 bases and from J it removes 6 bases, while the gene matches leave 5 bases of the junction unaccounted for. The sample also formed part of further work on T cells of mothers and their children. From that second study: Nine systemically healthy Caucasian individuals served as donors, namely three mothers together with their six children. cDNA synthesis consumed the entire amount of extracted RNA, loaded at roughly 1.5 ug RNA in each 15 ul reaction. In the second PCR, the M1S primer added sample barcodes and 2-4 random nucleotides. More than 8 million TCR beta CDR3 reads were obtained from each mother, and roughly 3 million reads were obtained from each child. In both related and unrelated pairs, thymic selection shapes the output of TCR recombination in a similar way, with inherited differences having only a minor effect. Related mother-child pairs always showed normalized repertoire overlap that was slightly higher than in unrelated mother-child pairs, though the difference was never significant. No persistent microchimeric T cell clones were detected, at a sensitivity of 90 to 100 clones per million clonotypes. The study used deep NGS to compare TCR beta repertoires of mothers and children, seeking features distinguishing related mother-child pairs from unrelated individuals. On average, the children were roughly 11 +/- 4 years old, while the mothers were about 38 +/- 4 years old. After adapter ligation with NEBNext reagents, the libraries were sequenced on Illumina HiSeq 2000 with 100+100 nt paired-end reads. To avoid cross-contamination, the mother libraries and the child libraries were prepared a month apart and sequenced in separate runs. For each donor, somewhere between about 500,000 and 2,300,000 distinct TCR beta clonotypes were identified. Naive TCR beta clonotypes were estimated from low-frequency clonotypes matched to each donor's FACS-determined naive share, without sorting.

The sequence derives from a woman between 40 and 55 years old in good health. The sample was blood. The chain is assembled from TRBV5-4 and TRBJ1-2; 10 bases in the junction line up with TRBD1. CDR3 reads: CASSWETGGDGYTF. The sequence in DNA is TGTGCCAGCAGCTGGGAGACAGGGGGCGATGGCTACACCTTC.